The 31 T cell receptor beta chains listed next were all sequenced from one sample in a study of patients and donors after allogeneic stem cell transplantation. TCRdb called the RT-PCR reads again in MiXCR, with one record for every CDR3 protein. Counted here are some 960,000 distinct CDR3 sequences, roughly 18% occurring once; the ten biggest clones make up 5% to 6.5%. Sequenced: blood, either unsorted or a sorted T cell fraction (not recorded which). The receptors were gathered from a human donor who was either an allogeneic HSCT recipient or a stem cell or donor lymphocyte infusion donor (not recorded which). It is not recorded whose cells these are; they may come from a transplant donor.

In its sample, this clonotype was seen a few times. The chain joins TRBV7-8 to TRBJ1-6, with a tentative D call TRBD1 (6 bases). Trimming pared 5 bases from V and 7 bases from J, leaving 15 bases between. CDR3 length: 15 residues. CDR1 is SGHVS and CDR2 is FQNEAQ in the germline V gene. CDR3: CASSVGGAVNSPLHF. DNA of the CDR3: TGTGCCAGCAGCGTCGGGGGGGCTGTGAATTCACCCCTCCACTTT. Using reference TRBV7-8 and TRBJ1-6 for the parts outside the CDR3, the full variable domain is GAGVSQSPRYKVAKRGQDVALRCDPISGHVSLFWYQQALGQGPEFLTYFQNEAQLDKSGLPSDRFFAERPEGSVSTLKIQRTQQEDSAVYLCASSVGGAVNSPLHFGNGTRLTVT.

This clonotype has more than one count but fewer than ten. This chain joins TRBV12-3 or TRBV12-4 and TRBJ2-2; D possibly uses TRBD1 or TRBD2 (5 bases each). Trimming took off 7 bases at V and 1 base at J, with 19 bases between the two ends. The length of the CDR3 is 17 residues. This chain's CDR3 is CASTGLERLGNTGELFF. The CDR3 bases are TGTGCCAGCACGGGGCTAGAAAGATTAGGGAACACCGGGGAGCTGTTTTTT.

This clonotype was seen a handful of times. The chain employs TRBV27 and TRBJ2-5; 12 positions match TRBD2. Germline-derived CDR1 and CDR2 are MNHEY and SMNVEV (reference sequence). The CDR3 contains 15 residues. V lost 4 bases, J lost 4 bases, and 4 bases stayed unmatched. This CDR3 is CASSSTSGSRETQYF. CDR3 sequence (DNA): TGTGCCAGCAGTTCGACTAGCGGGAGCAGAGAGACCCAGTACTTC.

This clonotype was counted many times. The CDR3 loop is CASGLAGGISTDTQYF. In DNA, the CDR3 is TGTGCCAGCGGGCTAGCGGGAGGTATTAGCACAGATACGCAGTATTTT. This rearrangement joins TRBV12-3 or TRBV12-4 to TRBJ2-3, with TRBD2 identical over 11 bases. The J segment lost 0 bases and the V segment lost 8 bases, leaving 7 bases of the junction unmatched. The length of the CDR3 is 16 residues.

The chain couples TRBV5-6 to TRBJ1-3, with 7 positions matching TRBD1. The germline CDR1 and CDR2 sequences are SGHDT and YYEEEE. This CDR3 has 19 residues. V lost 4 bases and J lost 2; bases outside the gene matches: 18. The CDR3 is CASSPHRVPQGQTGNTIYF. The DNA of the CDR3 is TGTGCCAGCAGCCCTCACCGCGTTCCACAGGGACAGACTGGAAACACCATATATTTT. Full variable domain (remainder filled in from reference TRBV5-6 and TRBJ1-3): DAGVTQSPTHLIKTRGQQVTLRCSPKSGHDTVSWYQQALGQGPQFIFQYYEEEERQRGNFPDRFSGHQFPNYSSELNVNALLLGDSALYLCASSPHRVPQGQTGNTIYFGEGSWLTVV.

This clonotype was found many times. J is TRBJ1-1 and V is TRBV5-1; no definite D call. V lost 4 bases and J lost 0, with 10 bases in between. This CDR3 has 14 amino acids. The germline gives CDR1 SGHRS, CDR2 YFSETQ. The DNA of the CDR3 is TGCGCCAGCAGCCTAGGACTCCTGAACACTGAAGCTTTCTTT. The encoded protein is CASSLGLLNTEAFF.

CDR3 sequence reads: CASSWTGSFTEAFF. In DNA form, the CDR3 reads TGTGCCAGCAGTTGGACAGGGAGCTTCACTGAAGCTTTCTTT. The chain is built from TRBV6-2 or TRBV6-3 and TRBJ1-1; 8 nucleotides agree with TRBD1. The germline CDR1 and CDR2 sequences are MNHEY and SVGEGT. The CDR3 runs to 14 residues. J lost 4 bases, V lost 4 bases, and 5 bases had no gene match.

This rearrangement joins TRBV5-1 to TRBJ2-2; TRBD2 aligns across 10 bases. CDR1 and CDR2 from the germline V gene are SGHRS and YFSETQ. The CDR3 extends over 18 amino acids. After removal of 0 bases from V and 4 bases from J, the junction contained 9 bases not matched to a gene. CDR3 in amino acids: CASSLGLAGDRSTGELFF. CDR3 bases: TGCGCCAGCAGCTTGGGTCTAGCGGGAGATCGTAGCACCGGGGAGCTGTTTTTT.

This clonotype has a handful of counts. J is TRBJ2-3 and V is TRBV24-1; D might be TRBD2 (6 bases). This CDR3 region has 16 residues. V lost 4 bases to trimming and J lost 1 base, with 14 bases between them. Germline V gives CDR1 KGHDR, CDR2 SFDVKD. The CDR3 DNA reads as TGTGCCACCAGTGACCCCGGAGGGGTCGGCACAGATACGCAGTATTTT. Translating gives CATSDPGGVGTDTQYF.

The chain has TRBV5-1 and TRBJ2-1; D is possibly TRBD2 (6 bases). Germline loops: CDR1 SGHRS, CDR2 YFSETQ. The CDR3 totals 15 residues. The germline V and J ends were trimmed by 2 bases and 6 bases, with 15 bases remaining between them. The CDR3 loop is CASSFRDSSGNEQFF. CDR3 in DNA: TGCGCCAGCAGCTTCCGGGACTCCTCTGGCAATGAGCAGTTCTTC.

The chain uses TRBV7-8 and TRBJ2-6; 8 bases are a match to TRBD2. V dropped 6 bases and J dropped 0; count of bases not matched to a gene: 7. CDR3 length equals 17 residues. Germline V gene data show CDR1 as SGHVS and CDR2 as FQNEAQ. DNA of the CDR3: TGTGCCAGCAGGCCCGGGAGGGCGTTCTCTGGGGCCAACGTCCTGACTTTC. Translation: CASRPGRAFSGANVLTF.

This clonotype was seen a handful of times. V is TRBV6-9 and J is TRBJ1-3, with D hard to call. CDR3 length equals 13 residues. V dropped 11 bases and J dropped 0 bases, with 11 bases sitting between them. Per germline, CDR1 MNHGY and CDR2 SVAAGI. The CDR3 region has the DNA TGTGCCCGCTTTCGATACTCTGGAAACACCATATATTTT. Its protein product is CARFRYSGNTIYF.

The table lists this clonotype with a few counts. The rearrangement links TRBV20-1 to TRBJ2-5; D is uncertain. Trimming took 6 bases from V and 5 from J, leaving 10 bases between them. The CDR3 has 11 amino acids. Germline V gene sequence: CDR1 DFQATT, CDR2 SNEGSKA (reference sequence). For the CDR3, the DNA is TGCAGTGCACAGATTTCGGAGACCCAGTACTTC. Encoded protein: CSAQISETQYF.

This clonotype was observed a few times. The rearrangement links TRBV5-1 to TRBJ2-5, with 8 bases aligning to TRBD1. The CDR3 has 14 residues. Trimming at V came to 4 bases and at J to 3 bases, leaving 5 bases not matched to a gene. Germline CDR1 SGHRS, CDR2 YFSETQ. The CDR3 DNA follows: TGCGCCAGCAGCAAGGACAGGGAAAAAGAGACCCAGTACTTC. Its protein product is CASSKDREKETQYF.

The chain recombines TRBV11-2 with TRBJ1-1; D uncertain. The CDR3 has 13 residues. Germline V gene data show CDR1 as SGHAT and CDR2 as FQNNGV. Trimming left V 5 bases short and J 5 bases short, with 12 bases between. The CDR3: CASSGPKRTEAFF. Here the CDR3 DNA reads TGTGCCAGCAGCGGCCCGAAGAGGACTGAAGCTTTCTTT.

This chain connects TRBV6-5 to TRBJ2-7; 7 bases map to TRBD2. The CDR3 extends over 13 amino acids. V shed 2 bases, J shed 6 bases, and the junction held 4 bases outside the gene matches. Germline V gene data show CDR1 as MNHEY and CDR2 as SVGAGI. CDR3: CASSYGRGTEQYF. The CDR3 region has the DNA TGTGCCAGCAGTTACGGGAGGGGAACCGAGCAGTACTTC.

This clonotype was seen more than once but under ten times. The chain combines TRBV18 with TRBJ2-7; 9 bases are a match to TRBD1. Germline values: CDR1 KGHSH, CDR2 LQKENI. The CDR3 has 16 residues. V dropped 5 bases and J dropped 2; count of bases not matched to a gene: 10. CDR3 in amino acids: CASSSINRGQTYEQYF. The CDR3 DNA reads TGTGCCAGCTCATCAATTAACAGGGGGCAGACCTACGAGCAGTACTTC.

V usage is TRBV2 and J usage is TRBJ1-4; unclear D gene. Trimming cost V 4 bases and J 3 bases, with 12 bases left between them. The CDR3 has 15 amino acids. The germline CDR1 and CDR2 sequences are SNHLY and FYNNEI. CDR3 coding DNA: TGTGCCAGCAGTGCGTTCGGGTGGTCTAATGAAAAACTGTTTTTT. Its translation is CASSAFGWSNEKLFF.

This clonotype showed up many times. The DNA of the CDR3 is TGTGCCAGCAGCAGGGGGCTTGATCAGCCCCAGCATTTT. Its translation is CASSRGLDQPQHF. The genes are TRBV6-1 and TRBJ1-5; 8 bases align to TRBD1. CDR1 is MNHNS, CDR2 SASEGT, per germline. Unmatched junction bases numbered 3, after V lost 6 bases and J lost 5 bases. This CDR3 contains 13 residues.

This clonotype was seen only a few times. The genes are TRBV6-5 and TRBJ2-7, with TRBD1 matching over 7 bases. The CDR3 loop spans 14 amino acids. In germline, CDR1 is MNHEY, CDR2 SVGAGI. With 4 bases clipped from V and 3 bases from J, the junction kept 6 bases outside the gene matches. The CDR3 spells CASSFDRESYEQYF. The CDR3 DNA reads TGTGCCAGCAGTTTCGACAGGGAAAGCTACGAGCAGTACTTC.

This clonotype came up a few times. The CDR3 sequence: CSARWTSGVETQYF. The DNA for the CDR3 is TGCAGTGCTAGGTGGACTAGCGGGGTAGAGACCCAGTACTTC. The V call is TRBV20-1, the J call TRBJ2-5, with 12 bases that match TRBD2. This CDR3 contains 14 residues. V trimming: 3 bases; J trimming: 4 bases; junction bases outside the gene matches: 3. CDR1 and CDR2 (germline): DFQATT, SNEGSKA (reference sequence).

The chain is built from TRBV15 and TRBJ1-4; D remains ambiguous. The length of the CDR3 is 14 residues. The germline V gene encodes CDR1 LNHNV and CDR2 YYDKDF (reference sequence). Trimming shortened V by 2 bases and J by 8 bases, and 12 bases separated the two germline ends. The CDR3, as DNA: TGTGCCACCAGCAGATCAAACCCCGGGGAAAAACTGTTTTTT. Its protein product is CATSRSNPGEKLFF.

This clonotype showed up many times. The CDR3 DNA follows: TGCGCCAGCAGCTTGGCGGCTAGCGGGAAAGAGACCCAGTACTTC. It is translated as CASSLAASGKETQYF. The chain joins TRBV5-1 to TRBJ2-5, with TRBD2 matching over 9 bases. The germline CDR1 and CDR2 sequences are SGHRS and YFSETQ. Unmatched junction bases numbered 3, after V lost 0 bases and J lost 3 bases. CDR3 length: 15 amino acids. Complete variable domain (other parts from reference TRBV5-1 and TRBJ2-5): KAGVTQTPRYLIKTRGQQVTLSCSPISGHRSVSWYQQTPGQGLQFLFEYFSETQRNKGNFPGRFSGRQFSNSRSEMNVSTLELGDSALYLCASSLAASGKETQYFGPGTRLLVL.

The chain carries TRBV30 and TRBJ2-7; 7 positions agree with TRBD2. With V trimmed by 7 bases and J by 7 bases, 10 bases remained unmatched. The CDR3 totals 12 residues. Per germline, CDR1 GTSNPN and CDR2 SVGIG (reference sequence). CDR3 region: CASLEGGREQYF. The CDR3 nucleotides read TGTGCCTCCCTCGAGGGAGGGCGAGAGCAGTACTTC. Full variable domain (rest looked up from reference TRBV30 and TRBJ2-7): SQTIHQWPATLVQPVGSPLSLECTVEGTSNPNLYWYRQAAGRGLQLLFYSVGIGQISSEVPQNLSASRPQDRQFILSSKKLLLSDSGFYLCASLEGGREQYFGPGTRLTVT.

This clonotype is a singleton in its sample. CDR3 region: CASSLDRLIRGEQFF. As DNA, the CDR3 is TGCGCCAGCAGCTTGGACAGGCTTATCCGGGGGGAGCAGTTCTTC. J is TRBJ2-1 and V is TRBV5-1; TRBD2 might be the D (6 bases). Germline CDR1 and CDR2: SGHRS and YFSETQ. There are 15 residues in the CDR3. Trimming left V 0 bases short and J 10 bases short, with 17 bases between.

This clonotype was seen a few times. The chain carries TRBV4-2 and TRBJ2-4; the D is unclear. Germline CDR1 reads LGHNA; CDR2 reads YNFKEQ. Trimming left V 0 bases short and J 2 bases short, with 8 bases between. The CDR3 covers 15 residues. CDR3 in amino acids: CASSQERWTKNIQYF. In DNA form, the CDR3 reads TGTGCCAGCAGCCAAGAACGCTGGACCAAAAACATTCAGTACTTC.

This rearrangement joins TRBV14 to TRBJ2-6; D is perhaps TRBD1 (6 bases). The germline V gene encodes CDR1 SGHDN and CDR2 FVKESK. This CDR3 spans 16 amino acids. V was cut by 1 base and J by 4 bases, with 11 bases left in between. The chain's CDR3 is CASSQVNRDGANVLTF. The CDR3, as DNA: TGTGCCAGCAGCCAAGTTAACAGGGACGGGGCCAACGTCCTGACTTTC.

This clonotype was counted between two and nine times. The rearrangement uses TRBV12-3 or TRBV12-4 and TRBJ1-2; TRBD1 aligns across 7 bases. V lost 5 bases and J lost 7; bases outside the gene matches: 7. The CDR3 extends over 13 amino acids. CDR3: CASSPRTGSGYTF. The CDR3 DNA is TGTGCCAGCAGTCCCAGGACAGGTAGTGGCTACACCTTC.

The rearrangement uses TRBV11-2 and TRBJ2-7; D is ambiguous. The CDR3 loop spans 14 amino acids. V lost 4 bases and J 4 bases, leaving 14 bases between the germline ends. Germline-derived CDR1 and CDR2 are SGHAT and FQNNGV. The CDR3: CASSSSRTLYEQYF. In DNA, the CDR3 is TGTGCCAGCAGCTCGAGCAGGACCCTTTACGAGCAGTACTTC.

This clonotype was found a few times. The chain has TRBV10-3 and TRBJ2-5; TRBD2 matches 8 bases. Germline V lookup: CDR1 ENHRY, CDR2 SYGVKD. The CDR3 sequence is 16 residues long. V trimming: 2 bases; J trimming: 1 base; junction bases outside the gene matches: 6. The CDR3 DNA is TGTGCCATCAGTGAGGGCGCGGGAGGCGTCCAAGAGACCCAGTACTTC. It yields the protein CAISEGAGGVQETQYF.

This clonotype has more than one count but fewer than ten. The chain combines TRBV10-3 with TRBJ2-3; TRBD2 matches at 10 bases. Germline V lookup: CDR1 ENHRY, CDR2 SYGVKD. This CDR3 comprises 16 residues. V dropped 2 bases and J dropped 0; count of bases not matched to a gene: 2. CDR3 nucleotides: TGTGCCATCAGTGAGCAGCGGGGGGGAAGCACAGATACGCAGTATTTT. It codes for CAISEQRGGSTDTQYF.